These 24 T cell receptor beta chains were sequenced from one sample in a study of T cells after yellow fever vaccination (dated by TCRdb to about 2019). The intended sense of this specimen's treatment or condition label: live attenuated yellow fever vaccine strain. The protocol used for the library was 5' RACE. The data were produced on an Illumina HiSeq 2500. Starting from the raw public reads, TCRdb applied fastp trimming at Q25, assembled clones with MiXCR and retained in-frame beta chains. Every entry covers one CDR3 protein and lists the most common genes and DNA from its rows. For this sample the table gives about 69,000 distinct CDR3 sequences, of which approximately 5% were detected only once. Of the sample, roughly 2% falls within the top ten clones. The source was CD4+ T cells sorted from PBMCs, collected more than 13 days after the first yellow fever vaccination. All receptors come from a man in his late teens or twenties who received the YFV17D yellow fever vaccine.

This clonotype was observed many times. The chain joins TRBV5-1 to TRBJ2-7; TRBD2 matches at 14 bases. The V gene end was trimmed by 7 bases and the J gene end by 6 bases; junction bases not matched to a gene: 6. CDR1 and CDR2 from the germline V gene are SGHRS and YFSETQ. This CDR3 is 14 amino acids long. CDR3 in amino acids: CASRTGLAGGEQYF. The DNA for the CDR3 is TGCGCCAGCCGAACCGGACTAGCGGGGGGCGAGCAGTACTTC. Combining the CDR3 with reference TRBV5-1 and TRBJ2-7 gives the whole variable domain KAGVTQTPRYLIKTRGQQVTLSCSPISGHRSVSWYQQTPGQGLQFLFEYFSETQRNKGNFPGRFSGRQFSNSRSEMNVSTLELGDSALYLCASRTGLAGGEQYFGPGTRLTVT.

This clonotype was counted at least ten times. The V and J genes are TRBV12-3 or TRBV12-4 and TRBJ2-5; D remains ambiguous. V was cut by 6 bases and J by 1 base, with 12 bases left in between. The CDR3 is 14 amino acids. The DNA for the CDR3 is TGTGCCAGCAGGCCCAAAACAGCCCAAGAGACCCAGTACTTC. Translation: CASRPKTAQETQYF.

In this sample, this clonotype turned up many times. The genes are TRBV9 and TRBJ2-7; a possible D gene is TRBD2 (5 bases). Between the trimmed V and J ends, which lost 0 bases and 1 base, there was a span of 11 bases. The CDR3 runs 15 residues. The germline CDR1 and CDR2 sequences are SGDLS and YYNGEE. The CDR3 loop is CASSVGGPLSYEQYF. CDR3 nucleotides: TGTGCCAGCAGCGTAGGAGGGCCCTTGTCCTACGAGCAGTACTTC.

This clonotype was observed at least ten times. The V and J genes are TRBV5-4 and TRBJ2-1; 7 bases are shared with TRBD1. There are 13 residues in the CDR3. The germline V gene encodes CDR1 SGHNT and CDR2 YYREEE (reference sequence). With 1 base clipped from V and 8 bases from J, the junction kept 3 bases outside the gene matches. CDR3 DNA sequence: TGTGCCAGCAGCTTGAAGGGGGCGGATGAGCAGTTCTTC. As protein: CASSLKGADEQFF.

This clonotype was detected many times. One end of the junction is discordant with germline, which a read error may explain. The chain uses TRBV27 and TRBJ2-2; 7 nucleotides match TRBD1. Looked up from germline, CDR1 is MNHEY and CDR2 is SMNVEV (reference sequence). The CDR3 has 17 amino acids. The CDR3 nucleotides are TGTGCCAGCAGTTTAATTGTGTGGGCAGGGGGACCGAGGCCCCTCATTTTT. It translates to CASSLIVWAGGPRPLIF.

This clonotype was detected a few times. This sequence joins TRBV23-1 and TRBJ2-3; no clear D. TRBV23-1 counts as an open reading frame of uncertain function. Trimming pared 3 bases from V and 3 bases from J, leaving 4 bases between. This CDR3 is 12 amino acids long. The DNA of the CDR3 is TGCGCCAGCAGTCAGAGGACAGATACGCAGTATTTT. Amino acid sequence: CASSQRTDTQYF.

V is TRBV20-1 and J is TRBJ1-1; D gene unclear. The V gene lost 5 bases and the J gene lost 0 bases, with 10 bases spanning the gap. The CDR3 loop spans 13 amino acids. Germline loops: CDR1 DFQATT, CDR2 SNEGSKA (reference sequence). CDR3 loop: CSALTAMNTEAFF. Written as DNA, the CDR3 is TGCAGTGCTTTGACGGCGATGAACACTGAAGCTTTCTTT.

The table lists this clonotype with many counts. The chain has TRBV11-2 and TRBJ2-3; 9 bases fit TRBD1. Germline V gene lookup returns CDR1 SGHAT and CDR2 FQNNGV. Trimming cost V 5 bases and J 6 bases; bases outside gene matches: 6. This CDR3 is 14 amino acids long. The chain's CDR3 is CASSTHRGRDTQYF. DNA of the CDR3: TGTGCCAGCAGCACGCACAGGGGGCGGGATACGCAGTATTTT. The full variable domain, in which reference TRBV11-2 and TRBJ2-3 provide the parts outside the CDR3, is EAGVAQSPRYKIIEKRQSVAFWCNPISGHATLYWYQQILGQGPKLLIQFQNNGVVDDSQLPKDRFSAERLKGVDSTLKIQPAKLEDSAVYLCASSTHRGRDTQYFGPGTRLTVL.

This clonotype was recorded at least ten times. The chain uses TRBV5-1 and TRBJ1-6; 8 nucleotides agree with TRBD1. There are 14 residues in the CDR3. CDR1 SGHRS and CDR2 YFSETQ come from the germline V gene. V lost 5 bases to trimming and J lost 8 bases; unmatched junction nucleotides: 6. CDR3: CASRSDREYSPLHF. The CDR3, as DNA: TGCGCCAGCAGATCGGACAGGGAATATTCACCCCTCCACTTT.

This clonotype was seen repeatedly, ten times or more. This sequence joins TRBV5-1 and TRBJ2-5, with 15 bases matching TRBD2. V lost 2 bases, J lost 3 bases, and 11 bases stayed unmatched. CDR1 SGHRS and CDR2 YFSETQ come from the germline V gene. The CDR3 contains 19 residues. The CDR3 DNA follows: TGCGCCAGCAGCTTTACCCGGACTAGCGGGGGGGGAGGGGAAGAGACCCAGTACTTC. Protein product: CASSFTRTSGGGGEETQYF. The full variable domain, completed using reference TRBV5-1 and TRBJ2-5, is KAGVTQTPRYLIKTRGQQVTLSCSPISGHRSVSWYQQTPGQGLQFLFEYFSETQRNKGNFPGRFSGRQFSNSRSEMNVSTLELGDSALYLCASSFTRTSGGGGEETQYFGPGTRLLVL.

This clonotype was found many times. This chain uses TRBV6-2 or TRBV6-3 with TRBJ2-1; D not certain. The CDR3 sequence is 12 residues long. Germline V gene sequence: CDR1 MNHEY, CDR2 SVGEGT. V was clipped by 2 bases and J by 5 bases, with 4 bases between them. The CDR3 reads CASSYRDNEQFF. CDR3 coding DNA: TGTGCCAGCAGTTACAGGGACAATGAGCAGTTCTTC.

This clonotype was observed many times. The V gene is TRBV29-1, the J gene TRBJ1-1; D remains ambiguous. Germline V gene sequence: CDR1 SQVTM, CDR2 ANQGSEA. Trimming took off 7 bases at V and 6 bases at J, with 18 bases between the two ends. The length of the CDR3 is 13 residues. The CDR3 reads CSAGEGRRSEAFF. CDR3 nucleotide sequence: TGCAGCGCCGGGGAGGGTCGGAGATCTGAAGCTTTCTTT.

In its sample, this clonotype was seen many times. The J gene is TRBJ2-2, the V gene TRBV4-2, with no clear D. The germline V and J ends were trimmed by 1 base and 6 bases, with 3 bases remaining between them. From germline, CDR1 is LGHNA and CDR2 YNFKEQ. The CDR3 runs 12 residues. The DNA for the CDR3 is TGTGCCAGCAGCCAAGCGCCCGGGGAGCTGTTTTTT. Protein product: CASSQAPGELFF.

This clonotype appeared many times. The chain is built from TRBV5-6 and TRBJ2-1; D is undetermined. CDR1 and CDR2 from the germline V gene are SGHDT and YYEEEE. V lost 3 bases to trimming and J lost 9 bases, with 13 bases between them. CDR3 length: 13 amino acids. The CDR3: CASSYTRNGEQFF. Written as DNA, the CDR3 is TGTGCCAGCAGCTACACGCGTAATGGTGAGCAGTTCTTC. Full variable domain (missing parts from reference TRBV5-6 and TRBJ2-1): DAGVTQSPTHLIKTRGQQVTLRCSPKSGHDTVSWYQQALGQGPQFIFQYYEEEERQRGNFPDRFSGHQFPNYSSELNVNALLLGDSALYLCASSYTRNGEQFFGPGTRLTVL.

This clonotype was seen at least ten times. The V gene is TRBV5-1, the J gene TRBJ1-4, with D hard to call. CDR3 length: 14 residues. The germline V gene encodes CDR1 SGHRS and CDR2 YFSETQ. Trimming cost V 2 bases and J 4 bases, with 9 bases left between them. CDR3 nucleotide sequence: TGCGCCAGCAGCTTCGACGGAGTTAATGAAAAACTGTTTTTT. Its protein is CASSFDGVNEKLFF.

Many counts were recorded for this clonotype. The CDR3 DNA reads TGTGCCAGCAGCAACCCCGCCGGGAGCGTAAACATTCAGTACTTC. It encodes CASSNPAGSVNIQYF. The chain combines TRBV7-2 with TRBJ2-4, with a tentative D call TRBD2 (6 bases). Trimming took off 5 bases at V and 6 bases at J, with 17 bases between the two ends. The germline gives CDR1 SGHTA, CDR2 FQGNSA. CDR3 length equals 15 residues.

This clonotype was seen repeatedly, ten times or more. The CDR3, as DNA: TGTGCCAGCAGTTCAACGCGACAGGCGGCAGGCTATGGCTACACCTTC. It translates to CASSSTRQAAGYGYTF. V usage is TRBV12-3 or TRBV12-4 and J usage is TRBJ1-2; tentatively, D is TRBD1 (6 bases). Trimming stripped 4 bases from V and 4 bases from J, with 19 bases between. CDR3 length: 16 amino acids.

This clonotype was detected many times. The rearrangement links TRBV12-3 or TRBV12-4 to TRBJ2-5; D may be TRBD1 (6 bases). V was clipped by 1 base and J by 2 bases, with 8 bases between them. The CDR3 is made up of 14 amino acids. The CDR3 coding sequence is TGTGCCAGCAGTTTAGGGGGGCAGCAAGAGACCCAGTACTTC. Translation: CASSLGGQQETQYF.

The table lists this clonotype with many counts. The chain combines TRBV6-2 or TRBV6-3 with TRBJ1-5; D gene ambiguous. The CDR3 length is 13 residues. Per germline, CDR1 MNHEY and CDR2 SVGEGT. Trimming removed 6 bases at V and 5 bases at J, with 11 bases between. CDR3 in amino acids: CASSATTYQPQHF. CDR3 coding DNA: TGTGCCAGCAGCGCGACTACCTATCAGCCCCAGCATTTT.

This clonotype occurred many times. The chain joins TRBV16 to TRBJ2-1; TRBD2 matches at 12 bases. Germline CDR1 is KGHSY and CDR2 is FQNENV. The V and J ends lost 2 bases and 1 base, in that order; junction bases with no gene match: 3. This CDR3 comprises 17 residues. For the CDR3, the DNA is TGTGCCAGCAGCCAAGCTAGCGGGGGGGCGTCCTACAATGAGCAGTTCTTC. Encoded protein: CASSQASGGASYNEQFF.

This clonotype was seen many times. V usage is TRBV20-1 and J usage is TRBJ2-1, with 11 bases matching TRBD2. The junction had 8 bases not matched to a gene; V was cut back by 5 bases and J by 2 bases. CDR3 size: 16 residues. In germline, CDR1 is DFQATT, CDR2 SNEGSKA (reference sequence). The CDR3 here is CSAGSLAGGTYNEQFF. CDR3 nucleotide sequence: TGCAGTGCTGGATCCCTAGCGGGGGGAACCTACAATGAGCAGTTCTTC.

This clonotype was seen ten or more times. V usage is TRBV11-3 and J usage is TRBJ2-1; 8 bases align to TRBD2. The V gene's germline CDR1 is SGHNT and CDR2 YENEEA. The CDR3 runs 16 residues. With V trimmed by 0 bases and J by 0 bases, 1 base remained unmatched. The CDR3 DNA sequence: TGTGCCAGCAGCTTAGATGGGACTAGCTCCTACAATGAGCAGTTCTTC. This codes for CASSLDGTSSYNEQFF.

There are many counts of this clonotype. The rearrangement joins TRBV5-1 to TRBJ2-2; maybe TRBD2 (5 bases). Germline values: CDR1 SGHRS, CDR2 YFSETQ. V lost 4 bases to trimming and J lost 2 bases, with 18 bases between them. This CDR3 comprises 17 residues. The CDR3 region has the DNA TGCGCCAGCAGCCCTGCGGCTAGCCTCCTTAACACCGGGGAGCTGTTTTTT. Encoded protein: CASSPAASLLNTGELFF.

The gene calls are TRBV19 and TRBJ2-3; a possible D gene is TRBD2 (5 bases). V lost 8 bases, J lost 5 bases, and 20 bases lay in between. The germline CDR1 and CDR2 sequences are LNHDA and SQIVND (reference sequence). The length of the CDR3 is 15 residues. The CDR3 DNA reads TGTGCCAGTCACCCCCCCGAGGGAGAGGGAGATACGCAGTATTTT. Protein: CASHPPEGEGDTQYF.